Below are 13 T cell receptor beta chains sequenced from a single sample in a study of molecular identifiers for immune sequencing clone quantification. In TCRdb, the PCR reads were re-called with MiXCR into one record per CDR3 protein. The sample has approximately 550,000 distinct CDR3 sequences, over 20% seen once. The sequenced sample was naive CD8+ T cells from blood, with Jurkat cell RNA spiked in. Subset defined: FACS-sorted CD8+CD4-CCR7+CD45RA+ naive T cells. All receptors derive from a human donor in good health. Some libraries in this study had Jurkat cell RNA spiked in.

For this clonotype: A much larger clone differs by one base, so this may be a read error. The V and J genes are TRBV20-1 and TRBJ1-4; D ambiguous. CDR1 and CDR2 from the germline V gene are DFQATT and SNEGSKA (reference sequence). The length of the CDR3 is 15 residues. CDR3 sequence (DNA): TGCAGTGCTAGAGCCGTAGGGATTCTGGGTGAAAGACTGTTTTTT. This gives the protein CSARAVGILGERLFF.

In this sample, this clonotype turned up a few times. The V and J genes are TRBV5-4 and TRBJ1-1, with 8 bases fitting TRBD1. Germline CDR1 SGHNT, CDR2 YYREEE (reference sequence). The trim removed 9 bases at V and 3 bases at J, leaving 10 bases unmatched. The CDR3 has 14 residues. CDR3 bases: TGTGCCACGCGGACAGGGCAAGGGGACACTGAAGCTTTCTTT. Its protein is CATRTGQGDTEAFF.

This clonotype was observed a few times. J is TRBJ1-3 and V is TRBV3-1, with D unclear. Germline V gene data show CDR1 as LGHDT and CDR2 as YNNKEL (reference sequence). V lost 7 bases and J lost 9, with 13 bases in between. CDR3 length: 12 residues. The CDR3 reads CASKDHPGTIYF. CDR3 sequence (DNA): TGTGCCAGCAAAGACCATCCGGGCACCATATATTTT.

This chain joins TRBV9 and TRBJ2-7; perhaps D is TRBD1 or TRBD2 (6 bases each). Per germline, CDR1 SGDLS and CDR2 YYNGEE. The CDR3 is made up of 15 amino acids. The germline V and J ends were trimmed by 3 bases and 3 bases, with 16 bases remaining between them. CDR3 nucleotides: TGTGCCAGCAGCGCGCGGGACACCCTCTTCTACGAGCAGTACTTC. Protein sequence: CASSARDTLFYEQYF.

The sample holds a few counts of this clonotype. The chain's CDR3 is CASSIQGLAVTDTQYF. CDR3 in DNA: TGTGCCAGCAGTATACAGGGACTAGCGGTCACAGATACGCAGTATTTT. V and J are TRBV27 and TRBJ2-3; 11 bases are a match to TRBD2. This CDR3 spans 16 amino acids. J was trimmed by 2 bases and V by 5 bases; bases with no gene match: 6. CDR1 MNHEY and CDR2 SMNVEV come from the germline V gene (reference sequence).

Only a few counts were recorded for this clonotype. CDR3 sequence: CASSFGLLGSVGQGAPTGELFF. The CDR3 DNA reads TGTGCCAGCAGTTTTGGATTGCTTGGCTCGGTGGGACAGGGGGCGCCCACCGGGGAGCTGTTTTTT. The V and J genes are TRBV7-9 and TRBJ2-2, with TRBD1 matching 12 bases. CDR3 length: 22 amino acids. CDR1 is SEHNR and CDR2 is FQNEAQ in the germline V gene (reference sequence). Trimming took 6 bases from V and 4 from J; bases not matched to a gene: 24.

This clonotype was seen more than once but under ten times. The rearrangement uses TRBV12-3 or TRBV12-4 and TRBJ1-2; no definite D call. Trimming left V 8 bases short and J 8 bases short, with 18 bases between. CDR3 length: 13 amino acids. CDR3: CASGFTAGGGYTF. For the CDR3, the DNA is TGTGCCAGCGGGTTCACGGCAGGCGGAGGCTACACCTTC.

The sample holds many counts of this clonotype. The chain employs TRBV7-9 and TRBJ2-7, with 7 positions matching TRBD2. Germline assignment: CDR1 SEHNR and CDR2 FQNEAQ (reference sequence). CDR3 length: 14 residues. Trimming removed 5 bases from V and 3 bases from J; junction bases left unmatched: 7. The CDR3 region is CASSPGTNDYEQYF. DNA of the CDR3: TGTGCCAGCAGCCCGGGGACTAACGACTACGAGCAGTACTTC.

About this clonotype itself: One end of the junction does not line up with germline, which may come from a read error. This chain joins TRBV5-6 and TRBJ1-4; maybe TRBD1 (5 bases). This CDR3 contains 14 residues. Germline CDR1 reads SGHDT; CDR2 reads YYEEEE. The CDR3 is CASSLAGTGEKQFF. CDR3 nucleotide sequence: TGTGCCAGCAGCTTGGCCGGGACGGGTGAAAAACAGTTTTTT.

This clonotype was detected only a few times. The conserved phenylalanine or tryptophan normally closing the CDR3 is absent here, so this likely arose from a read error. The rearrangement joins TRBV20-1 to TRBJ2-7, with 8 bases lining up with TRBD2. CDR3 length: 14 residues. Germline lookup yields CDR1 DFQATT and CDR2 SNEGSKA (reference sequence). J was trimmed by 1 base and V by 3 bases; bases with no gene match: 5. CDR3 amino acids: CSASREGLSYEQYL. The CDR3 DNA sequence: TGCAGTGCTAGTCGGGAGGGCCTTTCCTACGAGCAGTACCTC.

This clonotype was counted a few times. The J gene is TRBJ2-7, the V gene TRBV2; D ambiguous. CDR3 length: 15 residues. The V end was cut by 1 base, the J end by 0 bases, with 10 bases between. Germline loops: CDR1 SNHLY, CDR2 FYNNEI. CDR3 sequence: CASSEGPASSYEQYF. In nucleotides, the CDR3 is TGTGCCAGCAGTGAAGGTCCGGCAAGCTCCTACGAGCAGTACTTC.

This clonotype occurred many times. The V and J genes are TRBV19 and TRBJ2-3; perhaps TRBD1 as D (6 bases). The CDR3 is 14 amino acids. The germline CDR1 and CDR2 sequences are LNHDA and SQIVND (reference sequence). V lost 2 bases and J lost 2, with 8 bases in between. CDR3 bases: TGTGCCAGTAGTATAAGACAGGACACAGATACGCAGTATTTT. This sequence encodes CASSIRQDTDTQYF.

This clonotype was seen repeatedly, ten times or more. The V and J genes are TRBV6-2 or TRBV6-3 and TRBJ1-1; 8 bases line up with TRBD1. V lost 1 base, J lost 0 bases, and 4 bases stayed unmatched. This CDR3 spans 16 amino acids. Germline V gene lookup returns CDR1 MNHEY and CDR2 SVGEGT. CDR3 protein: CASSYLAGGLNTEAFF. CDR3 coding DNA: TGTGCCAGCAGTTACTTGGCAGGGGGCCTGAACACTGAAGCTTTCTTT.